A single sample gave rise to the 14 T cell receptor beta chains below, sequenced in a study of cytomegalovirus exposure and HLA in healthy donors. The PCR ran on 60 Vbeta and 13 Jbeta primers. Sequenced by immunoSEQ multiplex PCR; TCRdb stores in-frame clones only, minus some. This table lists about 200,000 clones. The sequencing sample was made of PBMCs. The source is a girl aged 2 to 9 in good health and CMV-seropositive.

The rearrangement uses TRBV10-2 and TRBJ2-1, with 7 bases matching TRBD1. Germline V gives CDR1 WSHSY, CDR2 SAAADI. V shed 6 bases and J 5 bases; nucleotides not matched to a gene: 10. The CDR3 is made up of 15 amino acids. The CDR3 DNA is TGCGCCAGCAGAGTCGAGAAGGGGGCGAACAATGAGCAGTTCTTC. Translation: CASRVEKGANNEQFF.

The rearrangement uses TRBV5-1 and TRBJ2-7, with D possibly being TRBD2 (6 bases). The CDR3 runs 13 residues. The ends were cut back, 0 bases at V and 6 bases at J, with 10 bases in the middle. CDR1 is SGHRS, CDR2 YFSETQ, per germline. DNA for the CDR3: TGCGCCAGCAGCTTGGTTTCGGGGGTCGAGCAGTACTTC. This sequence encodes CASSLVSGVEQYF.

The rearrangement links TRBV5-1 to TRBJ2-3; 7 bases match TRBD2. The germline V gene has CDR1 SGHRS and CDR2 YFSETQ. V was pared by 5 bases and J by 0 bases, with 12 bases of the junction left unmatched. The length of the CDR3 is 17 residues. The CDR3 DNA reads as TGCGCCAGCAGTCCGAACGGGGGACTACCTAGCACAGATACGCAGTATTTT. Protein product: CASSPNGGLPSTDTQYF.

This chain links TRBV19 with TRBJ2-3, with 10 bases aligning to TRBD2. This CDR3 is built from 16 residues. Germline V gene lookup returns CDR1 LNHDA and CDR2 SQIVND (reference sequence). V gave up 6 bases and J gave up 4 bases; unmatched junction bases: 10. The CDR3 DNA is TGTGCCAGTAGCGTCTCTGCTAGCGGGAGATCAGATACGCAGTATTTT. Translated, it gives CASSVSASGRSDTQYF. The entire variable domain, with the rest obtained from reference TRBV19 and TRBJ2-3, is as follows: DGGITQSPKYLFRKEGQNVTLSCEQNLNHDAMYWYRQDPGQGLRLIYYSQIVNDFQKGDIAEGYSVSREKKESFPLTVTSAQKNPTAFYLCASSVSASGRSDTQYFGPGTRLTVL.

With respect to this clone: A read error may account for a junction end that differs from germline. The chain combines TRBV25-1 with TRBJ2-5; no clear D gene. The V gene's germline CDR1 is MGHDK and CDR2 SYGVNS. This CDR3 is built from 13 residues. The CDR3: CASSEASWETQYF. DNA for the CDR3: TGCGCCAGCAGTGAAGCAAGCTGGGAGACCCAGTACTTC.

The V call is TRBV19, the J call TRBJ1-2; D unclear. Germline V gene lookup returns CDR1 LNHDA and CDR2 SQIVND (reference sequence). Trimming cost V 6 bases and J 8 bases, with 13 bases left between them. The CDR3 spans 12 residues. The CDR3: CASSVPAGGYTF. In DNA form, the CDR3 reads TGTGCCAGTAGCGTGCCGGCAGGCGGCTACACCTTC.

V usage is TRBV19 and J usage is TRBJ1-2; possibly TRBD1 for D (5 bases). Germline-derived CDR1 and CDR2 are LNHDA and SQIVND (reference sequence). Trimming stripped 8 bases from V and 4 bases from J, with 8 bases between. This CDR3 has 11 residues. CDR3 region: CASLDIYGYTF. DNA of the CDR3: TGTGCCAGTTTGGACATCTATGGCTACACCTTC.

The chain carries TRBV11-1 and TRBJ1-2; tentative D call: TRBD1 (6 bases). The CDR3 has 15 amino acids. The germline gives CDR1 SGHAT, CDR2 FQDESV (reference sequence). Between the trimmed V and J ends, which lost 5 bases and 5 bases, there was a span of 18 bases. CDR3 in DNA: TGTGCCAGCAGCCCACGGGCTGGCAGGGGTTATGGCTACACCTTC. It is translated as CASSPRAGRGYGYTF.

This chain connects TRBV19 to TRBJ2-1; 7 positions match TRBD1. The J segment lost 6 bases and the V segment lost 4 bases, leaving 6 bases of the junction unmatched. CDR3 length equals 14 residues. The germline V gene has CDR1 LNHDA and CDR2 SQIVND (reference sequence). Here the CDR3 reads CASSTWDRPNEQFF. CDR3 coding DNA: TGTGCCAGTAGTACCTGGGACAGACCCAATGAGCAGTTCTTC.

The V and J genes are TRBV11-2 and TRBJ1-1, with D possibly matching TRBD1 (5 bases). CDR3 length equals 13 residues. The ends were cut back, 3 bases at V and 5 bases at J, with 10 bases in the middle. Per the germline V gene, CDR1 is SGHAT and CDR2 is FQNNGV. CDR3 protein: CASSFRVRTEAFF. CDR3 nucleotide sequence: TGTGCCAGCAGCTTCAGGGTTCGGACTGAAGCTTTCTTT.

J is TRBJ1-2 and V is TRBV18; tentatively, D is TRBD1 (6 bases). Trimming shortened V by 0 bases and J by 3 bases, and 14 bases separated the two germline ends. The CDR3 covers 16 residues. CDR1 is KGHSH and CDR2 is LQKENI in the germline V gene. For the CDR3, the DNA is TGTGCCAGCTCACCACCCCTTAGACAGGCCTACTATGGCTACACCTTC. Translated, it gives CASSPPLRQAYYGYTF.

The chain is built from TRBV5-1 and TRBJ2-5; weak D call: TRBD1 (5 bases). The CDR3 length is 14 residues. The V end lost 0 bases, the J end lost 5 bases, and 11 bases lay between the germline ends. CDR1 and CDR2 from the germline V gene are SGHRS and YFSETQ. DNA of the CDR3: TGCGCCAGCAGCTTGGAGGGGCGCCCGGAGACCCAGTACTTC. Protein product: CASSLEGRPETQYF. Based on the CDR3 plus reference TRBV5-1 and TRBJ2-5, the full variable domain is KAGVTQTPRYLIKTRGQQVTLSCSPISGHRSVSWYQQTPGQGLQFLFEYFSETQRNKGNFPGRFSGRQFSNSRSEMNVSTLELGDSALYLCASSLEGRPETQYFGPGTRLLVL.

V gene TRBV5-1 combines with J gene TRBJ2-5; 12 bases line up with TRBD2. Germline V gene lookup returns CDR1 SGHRS and CDR2 YFSETQ. The length of the CDR3 is 16 residues. The trim removed 4 bases at V and 0 bases at J, leaving 4 bases unmatched. The chain's CDR3 is CASSLGTSGYQETQYF. CDR3 DNA: TGCGCCAGCAGCCTAGGGACTAGCGGGTACCAAGAGACCCAGTACTTC.

The rearrangement uses TRBV19 and TRBJ2-7; weak D call: TRBD1 (6 bases). The CDR3 covers 13 residues. In germline, CDR1 is LNHDA, CDR2 SQIVND (reference sequence). V lost 3 bases and J 3 bases, leaving 9 bases between the germline ends. The CDR3 here is CASSIGTNYEQYF. The CDR3 bases are TGTGCCAGTAGTATCGGGACAAACTACGAGCAGTACTTC.